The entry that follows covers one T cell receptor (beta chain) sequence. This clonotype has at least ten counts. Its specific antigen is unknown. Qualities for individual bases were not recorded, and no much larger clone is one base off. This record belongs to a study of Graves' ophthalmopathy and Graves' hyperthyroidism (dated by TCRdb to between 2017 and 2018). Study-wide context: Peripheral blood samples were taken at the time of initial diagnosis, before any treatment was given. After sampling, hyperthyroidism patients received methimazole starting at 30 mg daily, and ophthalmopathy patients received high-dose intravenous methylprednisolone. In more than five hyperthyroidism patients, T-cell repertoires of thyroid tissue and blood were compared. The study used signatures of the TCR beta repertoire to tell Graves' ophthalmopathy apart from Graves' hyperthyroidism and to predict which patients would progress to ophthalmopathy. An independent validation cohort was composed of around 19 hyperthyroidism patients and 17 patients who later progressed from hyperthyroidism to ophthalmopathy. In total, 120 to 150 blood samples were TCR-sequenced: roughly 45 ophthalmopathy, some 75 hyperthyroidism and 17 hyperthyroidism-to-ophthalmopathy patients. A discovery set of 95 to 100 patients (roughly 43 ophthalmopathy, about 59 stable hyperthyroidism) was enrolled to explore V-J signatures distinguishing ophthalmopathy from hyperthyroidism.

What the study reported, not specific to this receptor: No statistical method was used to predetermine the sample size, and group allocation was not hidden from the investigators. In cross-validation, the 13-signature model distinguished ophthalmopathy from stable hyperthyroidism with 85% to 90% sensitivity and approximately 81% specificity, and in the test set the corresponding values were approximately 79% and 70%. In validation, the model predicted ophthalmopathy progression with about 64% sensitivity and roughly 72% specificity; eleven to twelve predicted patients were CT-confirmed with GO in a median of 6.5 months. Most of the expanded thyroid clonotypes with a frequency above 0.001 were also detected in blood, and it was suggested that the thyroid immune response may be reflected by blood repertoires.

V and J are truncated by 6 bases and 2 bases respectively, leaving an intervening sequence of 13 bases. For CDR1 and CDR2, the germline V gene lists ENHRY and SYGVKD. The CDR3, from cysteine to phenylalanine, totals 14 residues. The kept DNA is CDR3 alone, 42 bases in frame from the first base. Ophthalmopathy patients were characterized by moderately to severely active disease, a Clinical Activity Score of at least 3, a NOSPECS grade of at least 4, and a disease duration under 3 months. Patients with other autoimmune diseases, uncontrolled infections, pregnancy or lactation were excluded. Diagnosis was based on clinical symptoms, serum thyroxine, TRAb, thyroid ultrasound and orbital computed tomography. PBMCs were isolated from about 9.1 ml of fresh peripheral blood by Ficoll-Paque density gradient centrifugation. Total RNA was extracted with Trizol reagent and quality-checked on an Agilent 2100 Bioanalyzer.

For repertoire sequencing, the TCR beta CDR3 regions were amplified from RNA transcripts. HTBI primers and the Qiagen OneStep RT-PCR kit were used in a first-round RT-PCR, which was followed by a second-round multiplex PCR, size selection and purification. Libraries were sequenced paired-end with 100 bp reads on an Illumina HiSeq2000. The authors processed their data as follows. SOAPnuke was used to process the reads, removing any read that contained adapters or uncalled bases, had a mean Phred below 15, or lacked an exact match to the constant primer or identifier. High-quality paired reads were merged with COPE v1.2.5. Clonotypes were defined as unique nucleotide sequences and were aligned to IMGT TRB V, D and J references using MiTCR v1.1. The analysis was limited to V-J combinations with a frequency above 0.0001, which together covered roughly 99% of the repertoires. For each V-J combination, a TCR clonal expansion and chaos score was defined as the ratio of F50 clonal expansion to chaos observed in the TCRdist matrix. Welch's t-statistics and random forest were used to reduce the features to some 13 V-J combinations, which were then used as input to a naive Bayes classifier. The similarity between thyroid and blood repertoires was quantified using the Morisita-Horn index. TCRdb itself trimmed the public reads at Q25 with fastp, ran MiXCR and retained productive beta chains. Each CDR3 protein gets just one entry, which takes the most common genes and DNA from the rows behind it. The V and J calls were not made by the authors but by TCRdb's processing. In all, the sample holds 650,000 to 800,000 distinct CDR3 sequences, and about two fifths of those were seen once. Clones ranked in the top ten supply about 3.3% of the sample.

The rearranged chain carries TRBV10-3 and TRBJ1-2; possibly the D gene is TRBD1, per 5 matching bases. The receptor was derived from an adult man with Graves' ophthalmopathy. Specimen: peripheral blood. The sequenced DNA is TGTGCCATCAGGAAGGACAAAGGAAACTATGGCTACACCTTC. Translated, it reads CAIRKDKGNYGYTF.